This T cell receptor beta chain was recovered during a study of blood T cell repertoires in COVID-19. Study summary: The United States, Italy and Spain supplied acute and convalescent COVID-19 samples. The analysed material was cDNA or gDNA that came from T cells, B-cell-depleted T cells, or PBMCs.

The V and J ends lost 2 bases and 0 bases respectively, with 5 bases between them. CDR1 and CDR2 (germline): SGHTA, FQGNSA. CDR3 length equals 13 residues. Original methodology: Reference gene primer amplification in the assay estimated nucleated cell counts. Clones were sequenced by immunoSEQ multiplex PCR, and TCRdb holds only the in-frame ones, with some missing. V and J calls and clone size are copied from that table; D and trimming were computed from the DNA. Among 240,000 or so clones listed, roughly 80% were seen once. The sequenced sample consisted of peripheral blood. The chain employs TRBV7-2 and TRBJ2-7, with unresolved D. The sequence was collected from a young woman with acute or convalescent COVID-19. CDR3 DNA sequence: TGTGCCAGCAGCTTAATGAGCTCCTACGAGCAGTACTTC. Its protein product is CASSLMSSYEQYF. Filled out from reference TRBV7-2 and TRBJ2-7, the complete variable domain reads GAGVSQSPSNKVTEKGKDVELRCDPISGHTALYWYRQSLGQGLEFLIYFQGNSAPDKSGLPSDRFSAERTGGSVSTLTIQRTQQEDSAVYLCASSLMSSYEQYFGPGTRLTVT.